This T cell receptor (beta chain) was recovered during a study of CD39 and CD103 CD8 tumor-infiltrating T cells (dated by TCRdb to 2017 to 2018). For context, the study as a whole: The repertoire comparisons shown came from four patients: one with an HPV-positive HNSCC, one with an HPV-negative HNSCC, one with ovarian cancer and one with melanoma. Repertoires of CD8 TIL subsets defined by CD103 and CD39 were compared with peripheral memory CD8 T cells by TCRbeta CDR3 deep sequencing. Beyond this particular receptor, the publication reports: DP TIL clonotypes were rarely found in blood or uninvolved lymph node, whereas DN TIL clonotypes largely overlapped peripheral memory CD8 repertoires. DP CD8 TILs appeared to be more oligoclonal than DN and SP CD8 TILs and blood memory CD8 T cells, with about 56-90% covered by the top 30 clonotypes.

Genomic DNA was extracted with the DNeasy Blood and Tissue Kit from around 10,000 to 100,000 sorted cells per subset. The TCRbeta V-J or V-D-J regions were sequenced and mapped through the immunoSEQ service, and coverage above 10x per sample was achieved. The source study handled its data this way. Analysis was restricted to productive rearrangements exported from the immunoSEQ Analyzer platform, and clonality was assessed using the 500 most abundant clones. The Morisita-Horn similarity index and the Jaccard index were used to quantify the overlap in repertoires between populations. Morisita-Horn similarity between CD8 T-cell subset TCR repertoires was measured in six or seven cancer patients. Imported from immuneACCESS, the table was reduced by TCRdb to in-frame sequences with V and J called. These copies leave out some clones; in studies compared against another copy, an unresolved V gene accounts for under half, and the cause of the remainder is not known. V and J calls plus clone size are reproduced from that table; the DNA served to infer D and trimming. A total of 2,000 to 2,500 clones appear in this sample, approximately 70% of them only once. Jointly, the top ten make up approximately 12% of the sample.

At the time samples were collected, the patients were not on therapy, although their prior treatments varied from chemotherapy, radiotherapy, surgery and immunotherapy to none at all. After thawing, cells went through T lymphocyte enrichment using a negative-selection kit, with EpCAM beads added for tumor-infiltrating lymphocytes. CD8 TIL subsets were FACS-sorted as CD3+CD4-CD8+CD45RA- cells split by CD39 and CD103 expression into DN, SP and DP. After mincing, tumor specimens underwent a 1 h digestion with hyaluronidase, collagenase and DNase, and were then filtered, enriched by Ficoll and cryopreserved. On a FACSAria II, each population was sorted to 99% purity, and the resulting cell pellets were frozen for TCR sequencing with no culture step. Comments on this clone: There is no known antigen for this receptor. No base qualities exist here, and no much larger clone lies one base off it.

Cut back by 3 bases and 7 bases, the V and J ends lie 13 bases apart. Measured from the cysteine to the phenylalanine, the CDR3 is 14 residues long. Of the read, only the CDR3 DNA is kept; its 42 bases are in frame from base 1. From the germline V gene (reference sequence), CDR1 is LNHDA and CDR2 is SQIVND. The sequence links TRBV19 to TRBJ2-1, with TRBD1 as a weak D call on 5 bases. The sample was CD39- CD103- CD8+ T cells sorted from the tumor. Interpreted using the paper, the cell subset or site label stands for: CD103-CD39- double-negative CD45RA- CD8 T cells. This sequence originates from a human donor with head and neck squamous cell carcinoma. The DNA reads TGTGCCAGTAGTATTTTTTATGGACATAATGAGCAGTTCTTC. Translated, it reads CASSIFYGHNEQFF. Where the CDR3 stops, the reference TRBV19 and TRBJ2-1 genes take over; the full variable domain is DGGITQSPKYLFRKEGQNVTLSCEQNLNHDAMYWYRQDPGQGLRLIYYSQIVNDFQKGDIAEGYSVSREKKESFPLTVTSAQKNPTAFYLCASSIFYGHNEQFFGPGTRLTVL.